This T cell receptor (beta chain) is drawn from a study of T cells in Graves' hyperthyroidism and ophthalmopathy. General study findings and limits: The blood repertoire included most of the expanded thyroid clonotypes above 0.001.

The PBMCs had their origin in 10 ml of fresh peripheral blood. This clonotype was found many times. Its antigen is currently unknown. This CDR3 region has 15 residues. The V gene lost 0 bases and the J gene lost 10 bases, with 13 bases spanning the gap. CDR1 and CDR2 (germline): SGHAT, FQNNGV. RNA transcripts yielded amplified TCR beta CDR3 regions. With the HTBI primer set, the TCR CDR3 went through a first round of RT-PCR. TCRdb redid the calling of the multiplex PCR reads with MiXCR, one entry per CDR3 protein. The sample lists some 560,000 distinct CDR3 sequences, 15% to 17% occurring once. This sequence joins TRBV11-2 and TRBJ1-6; D gene ambiguous. The source material was blood. This sequence was found in a woman in her thirties with Graves' hyperthyroidism. The CDR3 spells CASSLDFVNGSPLHF. CDR3 DNA: TGTGCCAGCAGCTTAGATTTCGTCAACGGATCACCCCTCCACTTT.